The next 24 T cell receptor beta chains were all read from a single sample in a study of T cell responses to AZD1222 COVID-19 vaccine. Produced via immunoSEQ multiplex PCR; TCRdb's table is partial and in-frame only. The table shows over 120,000 clones, with around 87% occurring only once. The sample was peripheral blood, taken on day 0 of AZD1222 vaccination. The receptors originated from an adult in good health.

The chain joins TRBV19 to TRBJ2-7; possible D gene TRBD2, 6 bases. The CDR3 consists of 16 residues. The germline gives CDR1 LNHDA, CDR2 SQIVND (reference sequence). V was cut by 3 bases and J by 3 bases, with 18 bases left in between. The CDR3 protein is CASSILGAGTDYEQYF. CDR3 DNA sequence: TGTGCCAGTAGTATCCTGGGCGCGGGAACAGACTACGAGCAGTACTTC.

V usage is TRBV28 and J usage is TRBJ1-1, with a possible D match to TRBD1 (6 bases). The CDR3 length is 12 residues. Germline lookup yields CDR1 MDHEN and CDR2 SYDVKM. Trimming removed 7 bases from V and 1 base from J, with 7 bases in between. The CDR3 sequence: CASKGENTEAFF. In DNA, the CDR3 is TGTGCCAGCAAGGGGGAGAACACTGAAGCTTTCTTT.

The chain joins TRBV29-1 to TRBJ1-2, with D unresolved. V was shortened by 3 bases and J by 5 bases, with 4 bases between the two germline ends. The CDR3 sequence is 10 residues long. Germline-derived CDR1 and CDR2 are SQVTM and ANQGSEA. The CDR3 reads CSVDEYGYTF. Here the CDR3 DNA reads TGCAGCGTTGATGAATATGGCTACACCTTC. The variable domain in full, with the rest retrieved from reference TRBV29-1 and TRBJ1-2, is SAVISQKPSRDICQRGTSLTIQCQVDSQVTMMFWYRQQPGQSLTLIATANQGSEATYESGFVIDKFPISRPNLTFSTLTVSNMSPEDSSIYLCSVDEYGYTFGSGTRLTVV.

This chain uses TRBV6-5 with TRBJ2-2; 11 nucleotides align to TRBD1. CDR3 length equals 14 residues. Germline values: CDR1 MNHEY, CDR2 SVGAGI. Trimming took 6 bases from V and 6 from J; bases not matched to a gene: 3. The CDR3 nucleotides read TGTGCCAGCAGGGGACAGGGGGTCGCCGGGGAGCTGTTTTTT. Residues: CASRGQGVAGELFF.

The CDR3 here is CASSQVRQGARLNTEAFF. The CDR3 bases are TGTGCCAGCAGCCAAGTCCGACAGGGGGCGCGCCTGAACACTGAAGCTTTCTTT. The rearrangement links TRBV3-1 (or the pseudogene TRBV3-2) to TRBJ1-1, with 10 bases that match TRBD1. There are 18 residues in the CDR3. V lost 1 base, J lost 0 bases, and 8 bases stayed unmatched. Germline V gives CDR1 LGHDT, CDR2 YNNKEL (reference sequence).

The chain carries TRBV28 and TRBJ1-1; D is unresolved. V shed 3 bases and J shed 9 bases, with 17 bases lying between them. From germline, CDR1 is MDHEN and CDR2 SYDVKM. This CDR3 is built from 14 residues. The DNA of the CDR3 is TGTGCCAGCAGTTTGGAGGTTTTGAGCTTAAAAGCTTTCTTT. This codes for CASSLEVLSLKAFF. Based on the CDR3 plus reference TRBV28 and TRBJ1-1, the full variable domain is DVKVTQSSRYLVKRTGEKVFLECVQDMDHENMFWYRQDPGLGLRLIYFSYDVKMKEKGDIPEGYSVSREKKERFSLILESASTNQTSMYLCASSLEVLSLKAFFGQGTRLTVV.

This clone was detected only once. The chain recombines TRBV6-6 with TRBJ2-7; D gene ambiguous. V dropped 5 bases and J dropped 0 bases, with 11 bases sitting between them. The length of the CDR3 is 14 residues. Germline V gene lookup returns CDR1 MNHNY and CDR2 SVGAGI (reference sequence). CDR3 in amino acids: CASSNPRFSYEQYF. The CDR3 region has the DNA TGTGCCAGCAGTAACCCGAGATTCTCCTACGAGCAGTACTTC.

This clone was found once. The chain carries TRBV28 and TRBJ2-2; no firm D call. The V and J ends lost 6 bases and 8 bases respectively, with 13 bases between them. This CDR3 is built from 13 residues. Per the germline V gene, CDR1 is MDHEN and CDR2 is SYDVKM. For the CDR3, the DNA is TGTGCCAGCAGCTATAAGATAGGGGGGGAGCTGTTTTTT. Amino acid sequence: CASSYKIGGELFF.

In nucleotides, the CDR3 is TGCGCCAGCAGCAGATCACCGGGACAGGAAAATGAAAAACTGTTTTTT. Its translation is CASSRSPGQENEKLFF. The chain links TRBV5-1 to TRBJ1-4; 8 bases align to TRBD1. Germline lookup yields CDR1 SGHRS and CDR2 YFSETQ. The CDR3 sequence is 16 residues long. V was clipped by 4 bases and J by 5 bases; unmatched bases: 10.

V usage is TRBV3-1 (or the pseudogene TRBV3-2) and J usage is TRBJ2-3, with unresolved D. The V gene's germline CDR1 is LGHDT and CDR2 YNNKEL (reference sequence). Deletions cut 6 bases from V and 11 bases from J, with 18 bases between. This CDR3 region has 13 residues. CDR3 region: CASRPTVRARQYF. DNA for the CDR3: TGTGCCAGCAGGCCTACTGTAAGGGCCCGGCAGTATTTT.

CDR3 amino acids: CSVPRGSYTDTQYF. DNA for the CDR3: TGCAGCGTCCCGCGCGGATCCTACACAGATACGCAGTATTTT. The chain carries TRBV29-1 and TRBJ2-3; D is unresolved. Between the trimmed V and J ends, which lost 6 bases and 2 bases, there was a span of 15 bases. This CDR3 is built from 14 residues. Germline-derived CDR1 and CDR2 are SQVTM and ANQGSEA.

This chain joins TRBV14 and TRBJ1-2; D perhaps matches TRBD1 (5 bases). The CDR3 totals 18 residues. The germline V gene has CDR1 SGHDN and CDR2 FVKESK. V was trimmed by 4 bases and J by 2 bases, leaving 23 bases between them. CDR3 DNA sequence: TGTGCCAGCAGCCCCTTCCTATCGACGGGACTTTTAAACTATGGCTACACCTTC. Its translation: CASSPFLSTGLLNYGYTF.

The V gene is TRBV7-8, the J gene TRBJ2-2; D is ambiguous. The CDR3 loop spans 14 amino acids. Germline-derived CDR1 and CDR2 are SGHVS and FQNEAQ. V lost 2 bases and J lost 1, with 5 bases in between. CDR3 in DNA: TGTGCCAGCAGCTTAAAACTGAACACCGGGGAGCTGTTTTTT. Translation gives CASSLKLNTGELFF.

This clone came up once. V is TRBV5-1 and J is TRBJ1-4, with 9 nucleotides matching TRBD1. In germline, CDR1 is SGHRS, CDR2 YFSETQ. CDR3 size: 15 residues. Trimming took 4 bases from V and 5 from J; bases not matched to a gene: 6. The CDR3 loop is CASSPLGQGNEKLFF. The DNA of the CDR3 is TGCGCCAGCAGCCCCCTCGGACAGGGGAATGAAAAACTGTTTTTT.

This clone has just one count. The gene calls are TRBV19 and TRBJ1-1, with D possibly matching TRBD1 (5 bases). CDR1 and CDR2 from the germline V gene are LNHDA and SQIVND (reference sequence). V lost 6 bases to trimming and J lost 1 base, with 9 bases between them. The CDR3 length is 13 residues. CDR3 sequence reads: CASRGQWNTEAFF. The CDR3 nucleotides read TGTGCCAGTAGAGGACAATGGAACACTGAAGCTTTCTTT.

J is TRBJ1-2 and V is TRBV4-1; D not resolved. Germline V CDR1 and CDR2: MGHRA, YSYEKL. CDR3 size: 14 residues. Trimming pared 0 bases from V and 5 bases from J, leaving 10 bases between. The CDR3 DNA sequence: TGCGCCAGCAGCCAAGAACAGCCGCGTTATGGCTACACCTTC. Translating it yields CASSQEQPRYGYTF.

J is TRBJ1-4 and V is TRBV30, with 8 nucleotides matching TRBD1. CDR1 is GTSNPN, CDR2 SVGIG, per germline (reference sequence). V shed 4 bases and J 2 bases; nucleotides not matched to a gene: 6. The length of the CDR3 is 15 residues. The CDR3 bases are TGTGCCTGGAATTTAAACAGGGGGACTAATGAAAAACTGTTTTTT. It specifies CAWNLNRGTNEKLFF.

CDR3 loop: CSVGGRTGANTEAFF. Here the CDR3 DNA reads TGCAGCGTTGGCGGCAGGACAGGGGCTAACACTGAAGCTTTCTTT. This chain uses TRBV29-1 with TRBJ1-1; 9 bases align to TRBD1. With V trimmed by 4 bases and J by 2 bases, 8 bases remained unmatched. The germline V gene has CDR1 SQVTM and CDR2 ANQGSEA. This CDR3 contains 15 residues.

The chain has TRBV19 and TRBJ1-2, with TRBD1 as a possible D gene (5 bases). Germline V CDR1 and CDR2: LNHDA, SQIVND (reference sequence). CDR3 length equals 15 residues. Trimming took 7 bases from V and 10 from J, leaving 25 bases between them. The CDR3 protein is CASIPVTGAVRDYTF. The CDR3 DNA sequence: TGTGCCAGTATTCCTGTGACCGGGGCAGTAAGGGACTACACCTTC.

The chain couples TRBV30 to TRBJ2-3, with D hard to call. Trimming removed 0 bases at V and 4 bases at J, with 5 bases between. Germline-derived CDR1 and CDR2 are GTSNPN and SVGIG (reference sequence). This CDR3 has 12 amino acids. The CDR3 sequence is CAWSVRSDTQYF. Here the CDR3 DNA reads TGTGCCTGGAGTGTAAGGTCAGATACGCAGTATTTT.

The gene calls are TRBV24-1 and TRBJ2-1, with 7 bases identical to TRBD1. Trimming at V came to 4 bases and at J to 2 bases, leaving 4 bases not matched to a gene. This CDR3 contains 15 residues. The V gene's germline CDR1 is KGHDR and CDR2 SFDVKD. CDR3 sequence: CATSEGDRTYNEQFF. The CDR3 DNA sequence: TGTGCCACCAGTGAAGGGGACAGAACCTACAATGAGCAGTTCTTC.

This clone has more than one count but fewer than ten. The chain recombines TRBV6-4 with TRBJ2-2, with 11 bases fitting TRBD2. The CDR3 totals 15 residues. The V gene end was trimmed by 0 bases and the J gene end by 6 bases; junction bases not matched to a gene: 0. Germline V CDR1 and CDR2: MRHNA, SNTAGT. CDR3 sequence reads: CASSDSLAGAGELFF. CDR3 nucleotide sequence: TGTGCCAGCAGTGACTCACTAGCGGGAGCCGGGGAGCTGTTTTTT.

V gene TRBV7-8 combines with J gene TRBJ2-2; D is perhaps TRBD2 (5 bases). CDR3 length: 14 amino acids. Per germline, CDR1 SGHVS and CDR2 FQNEAQ. V was pared by 3 bases and J by 0 bases, with 5 bases between. CDR3 DNA: TGTGCCAGCAGCTTCGGGGCGAACACCGGGGAGCTGTTTTTT. Translating gives CASSFGANTGELFF.

The chain recombines TRBV4-1 with TRBJ1-1; D is unclear. CDR1 is MGHRA, CDR2 YSYEKL, per germline. Trimming left V 2 bases short and J 0 bases short, with 22 bases between. The CDR3 runs 19 residues. The chain's CDR3 is CASSQFMIGRSGMNTEAFF. The CDR3 DNA reads as TGCGCCAGCAGCCAATTCATGATTGGCAGGTCTGGTATGAACACTGAAGCTTTCTTT.